This TCR beta chain was identified in a study of long-term antiretroviral therapy in people with HIV. CDR3 size: 13 residues. Germline CDR1 reads MGHDK; CDR2 reads SYGVNS. V was cut by 5 bases and J by 2 bases, with 9 bases left in between. Survey-level immunoSEQ v3.0 assays were run. Repertoires were generated with immunoSEQ multiplex PCR, while TCRdb's copy carries only in-frame clones and drops some. The data hold tens of thousands of clones, with 70% to 90% observed a single time. Concerning this clone itself: Its antigen is not known.

Findings and caveats of the study: Those clones which expanded before ART made up the dominant part of the repertoire at all time points. Spans of CDR3 length were tighter for HIV repertoires than for controls.

The sequencing here drew on unsorted PBMCs, taken 0.8 years before starting antiretroviral therapy. This sequence originates from a young man with HIV. The J gene is TRBJ2-5, the V gene TRBV25-1; D gene uncertain. CDR3 sequence (DNA): TGTGCCAGCAGTCTGAGGAATCAAGAGACCCAGTACTTC. Protein sequence: CASSLRNQETQYF.